The next 18 T cell receptor beta chains were all read from a single sample in a study of beta chain features in type 1 diabetes. Expressed TCRB transcripts were sequenced, since all the RNA that had been isolated was reverse transcribed. TCRdb's table, derived via immunoSEQ multiplex PCR, lists solely in-frame clones and lacks some. This table has about 260,000 clones, about 24% appearing once. Regarding the study as a whole: Moderate yet significant TCRB CDR3 shortening was seen in Type 1 diabetes patients in all four CD4+ subsets.

Their specific antigens are unknown. Material for sequencing was naive CD4+ T cells from blood. Receptor source: a woman aged 25 to 39 with type 1 diabetes.

The chain employs TRBV7-3 and TRBJ2-7; 9 positions agree with TRBD1. The CDR3 is 13 residues long. Germline V gives CDR1 SGHTA, CDR2 FQGTGA. J was trimmed by 6 bases and V by 5 bases; bases with no gene match: 5. CDR3 region: CASSTGTGSEQYF. In nucleotides, the CDR3 is TGTGCCAGCAGCACCGGGACAGGGTCCGAGCAGTACTTC. Full variable domain (outside the CDR3, taken from reference TRBV7-3 and TRBJ2-7): GAGVSQTPSNKVTEKGKYVELRCDPISGHTALYWYRQSLGQGPEFLIYFQGTGAADDSGLPNDRFFAVRPEGSVSTLKIQRTERGDSAVYLCASSTGTGSEQYFGPGTRLTVT.

In this sample, this clone turned up a few times. One end of the junction fails to match germline, which may point to a read error. The gene calls are TRBV29-1 and TRBJ2-1; tentatively, D is TRBD1 (6 bases). The CDR3 consists of 11 residues. CDR1 and CDR2 from the germline V gene are SQVTM and ANQGSEA. CDR3 region: CSVEGQTDQFF. The CDR3 region has the DNA TGCAGCGTGGAAGGACAGACCGATCAGTTCTTC.

The rearrangement uses TRBV6-6 and TRBJ1-2, with 8 bases identical to TRBD1. V dropped 6 bases and J dropped 4; count of bases not matched to a gene: 7. Germline CDR1 reads MNHNY; CDR2 reads SVGAGI (reference sequence). This CDR3 contains 14 residues. CDR3 loop: CASSPRTGSYGYTF. In nucleotides, the CDR3 is TGTGCCAGCAGCCCCCGGACAGGGAGCTATGGCTACACCTTC.

The chain combines TRBV6-1 with TRBJ1-5; possible D gene TRBD1, 6 bases. This CDR3 has 14 residues. V dropped 4 bases and J dropped 6 bases, with 13 bases sitting between them. CDR1 MNHNS and CDR2 SASEGT come from the germline V gene. CDR3 region: CASSVQGGGQPQHF. The CDR3 region has the DNA TGTGCCAGCAGTGTCCAAGGGGGGGGTCAGCCCCAGCATTTT.

This clone appeared a few times. In DNA, the CDR3 is TGTGCCAGCAGCCCATCACCGGGACAGGGTAACTATGGCTACACCTTC. Its protein product is CASSPSPGQGNYGYTF. The chain couples TRBV11-2 to TRBJ1-2, with TRBD1 identical over 9 bases. V lost 5 bases, J lost 1 base, and 8 bases stayed unmatched. CDR1 is SGHAT and CDR2 is FQNNGV in the germline V gene. The CDR3 spans 16 residues.

The J gene is TRBJ2-2, the V gene TRBV11-3, with D perhaps TRBD2 (5 bases). The CDR3 is 14 amino acids. CDR1 is SGHNT, CDR2 YENEEA, per germline. V lost 5 bases and J lost 3, with 10 bases in between. The CDR3: CASSIRDHTGELFF. DNA of the CDR3: TGTGCCAGCAGCATCCGGGATCACACCGGGGAGCTGTTTTTT.

This clone turned up a few times. This sequence joins TRBV28 and TRBJ2-5, with 10 nucleotides matching TRBD2. Trimming at V came to 4 bases and at J to 4 bases, leaving 6 bases not matched to a gene. Germline CDR1 and CDR2: MDHEN and SYDVKM. The CDR3 consists of 15 residues. The CDR3 protein is CASSSTSGKSETQYF. The CDR3 region has the DNA TGTGCCAGCAGTTCAACTAGCGGGAAATCAGAGACCCAGTACTTC. Supplemented by reference TRBV28 and TRBJ2-5, the full variable domain reads DVKVTQSSRYLVKRTGEKVFLECVQDMDHENMFWYRQDPGLGLRLIYFSYDVKMKEKGDIPEGYSVSREKKERFSLILESASTNQTSMYLCASSSTSGKSETQYFGPGTRLLVL.

This clone was seen a handful of times. This chain links TRBV11-1 with TRBJ2-1; TRBD2 agrees at 9 bases. Germline CDR1 is SGHAT and CDR2 is FQDESV (reference sequence). V trimming: 0 bases; J trimming: 4 bases; junction bases outside the gene matches: 1. The CDR3 sequence is 15 residues long. The CDR3 sequence is CASSLALAGYNEQFF. CDR3 bases: TGTGCCAGCAGCTTAGCTCTAGCGGGGTACAATGAGCAGTTCTTC.

The chain uses TRBV28 and TRBJ2-7; no clear D. Germline CDR1 and CDR2: MDHEN and SYDVKM. Trimming stripped 3 bases from V and 0 bases from J, with 12 bases between. The CDR3 sequence is 15 residues long. In DNA form, the CDR3 reads TGTGCCAGCAGTTTCCCAGGTTCTTACTCCTACGAGCAGTACTTC. This gives the protein CASSFPGSYSYEQYF. Drawing the rest from reference TRBV28 and TRBJ2-7, the complete variable domain is DVKVTQSSRYLVKRTGEKVFLECVQDMDHENMFWYRQDPGLGLRLIYFSYDVKMKEKGDIPEGYSVSREKKERFSLILESASTNQTSMYLCASSFPGSYSYEQYFGPGTRLTVT.

This clone was recorded a few times. This chain uses TRBV27 with TRBJ2-7, with 11 bases matching TRBD2. The junction had 22 bases not matched to a gene; V was cut back by 10 bases and J by 5 bases. Germline loops: CDR1 MNHEY, CDR2 SMNVEV (reference sequence). The CDR3 is 18 residues long. The CDR3 region has the DNA TGTGCCACCGGGCCGGGACTAGCGGCCGTTGGGGGCGGCGACGAGCAGTACTTC. Its protein is CATGPGLAAVGGGDEQYF.

A few counts support this clone. J is TRBJ1-2 and V is TRBV27, with 7 bases identical to TRBD1. The germline V gene encodes CDR1 MNHEY and CDR2 SMNVEV (reference sequence). The J segment lost 6 bases and the V segment lost 5 bases, leaving 6 bases of the junction unmatched. The CDR3 has 13 amino acids. CDR3 loop: CASSPGTANGYTF. The CDR3 bases are TGTGCCAGCAGTCCAGGGACAGCGAATGGCTACACCTTC.

The sample holds a few counts of this clone. The chain is built from TRBV30 and TRBJ2-7; a weak D match, TRBD1 (6 bases). The ends were cut back, 8 bases at V and 3 bases at J, with 14 bases in the middle. This CDR3 comprises 12 residues. Germline assignment: CDR1 GTSNPN and CDR2 SVGIG (reference sequence). CDR3: CAGRDTFYEQYF. CDR3 DNA sequence: TGTGCCGGCCGGGACACCTTCTACGAGCAGTACTTC.

The rearrangement uses TRBV7-2 and TRBJ1-5; a possible D gene is TRBD1 (5 bases). V was pared by 2 bases and J by 1 base, with 15 bases between. The CDR3 has 17 amino acids. Germline CDR1 SGHTA, CDR2 FQGNSA. CDR3 amino acids: CASSLSAGRESNQPQHF. The CDR3 DNA follows: TGTGCCAGCAGCTTATCCGCGGGGCGGGAGAGCAATCAGCCCCAGCATTTT.

This clone was observed a handful of times. The gene calls are TRBV5-4 and TRBJ2-3, with 9 bases aligning to TRBD2. The CDR3 is 14 amino acids. Germline lookup yields CDR1 SGHNT and CDR2 YYREEE (reference sequence). With 6 bases clipped from V and 5 bases from J, the junction kept 7 bases outside the gene matches. The CDR3 region is CASKAGGPLDTQYF. In DNA, the CDR3 is TGTGCCAGCAAGGCGGGAGGGCCGTTAGATACGCAGTATTTT.

The V call is TRBV7-2, the J call TRBJ1-5; D is unresolved. V was pared by 2 bases and J by 0 bases, with 11 bases between. The CDR3 contains 16 residues. CDR1 SGHTA and CDR2 FQGNSA come from the germline V gene. The CDR3 spells CASSLSILYSNQPQHF. CDR3 nucleotides: TGTGCCAGCAGCTTATCGATTCTATATAGCAATCAGCCCCAGCATTTT.

J is TRBJ1-1 and V is TRBV7-9, with TRBD1 identical over 7 bases. The V gene end was trimmed by 5 bases and the J gene end by 1 base; junction bases not matched to a gene: 4. The CDR3 extends over 14 amino acids. The germline V gene has CDR1 SEHNR and CDR2 FQNEAQ (reference sequence). The CDR3 nucleotides read TGTGCCAGCAGCCGGGGACAGCCGAACACTGAAGCTTTCTTT. This gives the protein CASSRGQPNTEAFF.

This clone has a handful of counts. The identical CDR3 is also encoded by other nucleotide sequences in the sample. This sequence joins TRBV29-1 and TRBJ2-3, with TRBD1 as a possible D gene (5 bases). Trimming stripped 3 bases from V and 3 bases from J, with 7 bases between. The length of the CDR3 is 12 residues. Germline-derived CDR1 and CDR2 are SQVTM and ANQGSEA. CDR3 DNA sequence: TGCAGCGTTGAGGGGCTAACAGATACGCAGTATTTT. As protein: CSVEGLTDTQYF.

This chain uses TRBV29-1 with TRBJ1-1, with TRBD1 as a possible D gene (5 bases). The CDR3 sequence is 13 residues long. V was trimmed by 4 bases and J by 0 bases, leaving 9 bases between them. Germline V gene data show CDR1 as SQVTM and CDR2 as ANQGSEA. Here the CDR3 DNA reads TGCAGCGTTGTCAGGGCTATGAACACTGAAGCTTTCTTT. Amino acids: CSVVRAMNTEAFF. The whole variable domain, remainder taken from reference TRBV29-1 and TRBJ1-1, is SAVISQKPSRDICQRGTSLTIQCQVDSQVTMMFWYRQQPGQSLTLIATANQGSEATYESGFVIDKFPISRPNLTFSTLTVSNMSPEDSSIYLCSVVRAMNTEAFFGQGTRLTVV.